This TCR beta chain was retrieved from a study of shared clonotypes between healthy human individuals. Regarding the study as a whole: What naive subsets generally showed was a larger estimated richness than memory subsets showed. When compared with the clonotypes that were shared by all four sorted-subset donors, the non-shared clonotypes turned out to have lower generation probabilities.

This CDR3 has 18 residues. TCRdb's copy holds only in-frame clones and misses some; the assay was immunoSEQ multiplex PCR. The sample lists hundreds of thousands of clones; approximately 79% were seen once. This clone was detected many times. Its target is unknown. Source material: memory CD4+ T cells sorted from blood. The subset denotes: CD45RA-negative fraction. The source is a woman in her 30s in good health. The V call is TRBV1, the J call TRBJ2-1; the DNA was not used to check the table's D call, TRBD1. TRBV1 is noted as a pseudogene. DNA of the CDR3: TGCACCAGCAGCCTTGGACAAAATATGAGCGTGGCTTTGGATGAGCAGTTCTTC. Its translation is CTSSLGQNMSVALDEQFF.